A selection of T cell receptor beta chains follows, all from one sample in a study of shared clonotypes between healthy human individuals. Libraries were prepared by immunoSEQ multiplex PCR; TCRdb keeps only in-frame clonotypes and omits some of them. The sample includes some 1.5 million clones, roughly 97% of them seen just once. Sequencing used naive CD4+ T cells sorted from blood. Receptor source: a man younger than 45 in good health. Both conserved end residues are part of each CDR3. A D gene is named only where the DNA matches it firmly. Some rows mark clone size as missing; the rest say once, few, many or name a class of expanded clone.

j_call v_call clone_size d_call cdr3_aa cdr3_nt
TRBJ1-5 TRBV7-9 NA NA CASSAHPEGDYIQPQHF TGTGCCAGCAGCGCTCATCCCGAGGGGGATTACATACAGCCCCAGCATTTT
TRBJ2-4 TRBV5-1 once NA CASSLAYGGAQGLGKNIQYF TGCGCCAGCAGCTTGGCCTATGGGGGGGCGCAAGGTTTAGGCAAAAACATTCAGTACTTC
TRBJ2-1 TRBV19 NA NA CASSIAGILHGEQFF TGTGCCAGTAGTATAGCGGGAATACTTCACGGTGAGCAGTTCTTC
TRBJ2-1 TRBV19 NA NA CASSPLVPNEQFF TGTGCCAGTAGTCCTTTAGTGCCCAATGAGCAGTTCTTC
TRBJ2-5 TRBV19 NA NA CASSIHASRETQYF TGTGCCAGTAGTATCCACGCTAGCAGGGAGACCCAGTACTTC
TRBJ2-7 TRBV5-1 NA NA CASSLESGRAIYEQYF TGCGCCAGCAGCTTGGAATCGGGAAGGGCCATCTACGAGCAGTACTTC
TRBJ1-1 TRBV5-1 NA NA CASSPKILNTEAFF TGCGCCAGCAGCCCCAAAATTCTAAACACTGAAGCTTTCTTT
TRBJ1-5 TRBV23-1 few NA CASSQTGLRGQPQHF TGCGCCAGCAGTCAAACAGGGTTGAGGGGCCAGCCCCAGCATTTT
TRBJ2-5 TRBV7-2 NA NA CASSLYSGTGGETQYF TGTGCCAGCAGTCTTTATAGCGGCACTGGGGGAGAGACCCAGTACTTC
TRBJ2-7 TRBV2 NA TRBD1 CASSDWTGVDEQYF TGTGCCAGCAGTGACTGGACAGGGGTGGACGAGCAGTACTTC
TRBJ2-5 TRBV7-9 NA NA CASGEVQETQYF TGTGCCAGCGGAGAAGTGCAAGAGACCCAGTACTTC
TRBJ2-3 TRBV5-1 NA NA CASSLAAGGTDTQYF TGCGCCAGCAGCTTGGCGGCAGGGGGCACAGATACGCAGTATTTT
TRBJ2-7 TRBV5-6 NA TRBD2 CASSLTSGSWGEYF TGTGCCAGCTCCCTAACTAGCGGGAGCTGGGGGGAGTACTTC
TRBJ2-3 TRBV11-3 NA NA CASSLAGSTDTQYF TGTGCCAGCAGCTTGGCCGGCTCTACAGATACGCAGTATTTT
TRBJ2-3 TRBV5-4 NA TRBD2 CASSFRLAGDADTQYF TGTGCCAGCAGCTTTAGACTAGCGGGAGATGCAGATACGCAGTATTTT
TRBJ1-2 TRBV30 NA NA CAWTPGMANYGYTF TGTGCCTGGACCCCAGGCATGGCTAACTATGGCTACACCTTC
TRBJ2-1 TRBV5-4 NA NA CASSLTTNEQFF TGTGCCAGCAGCCTTACTACCAATGAGCAGTTCTTC
TRBJ1-1 TRBV11-2 NA NA CASSLAPSRGRQAFF TGTGCCAGCAGCTTAGCCCCCTCGCGGGGGCGGCAAGCTTTCTTT
TRBJ2-3 TRBV4-3 NA NA CASSQMGSGRDTQYF TGCGCCAGCAGCCAAATGGGCTCGGGGCGGGATACGCAGTATTTT
TRBJ2-7 TRBV6-1 NA NA CASSEVRAGTSYEQYF TGTGCCAGCAGTGAAGTCAGGGCAGGGACCTCCTACGAGCAGTACTTC
TRBJ2-7 TRBV7-9 NA NA CASSYPQAHEQYF TGTGCCAGCAGCTATCCCCAGGCGCACGAGCAGTACTTC
TRBJ2-3 TRBV5-4 once TRBD2 CATSKDRLALSTDTQYF TGTGCCACCTCTAAGGATCGACTAGCGCTTAGCACAGATACGCAGTATTTT
TRBJ2-7 TRBV7-2 NA TRBD2 CASSSTPSGRIDEQYF TGTGCCAGCAGCTCAACGCCTAGCGGGAGGATCGACGAGCAGTACTTC
TRBJ2-1 TRBV9 NA NA CASSVGPSRGSNEQFF TGTGCCAGCAGCGTAGGGCCTAGCAGGGGCAGCAATGAGCAGTTCTTC